There are a few counts of the clone carrying this T cell receptor (beta chain). The data derive from a study of blood T cell repertoires in COVID-19. Across the study: Samples of COVID-19 (acute and convalescent) were obtained from the United States, Italy and Spain.

In the original processing: Amplification from reference gene primers served as the basis for estimated nucleated cell counts. Repertoires were generated with immunoSEQ multiplex PCR, while TCRdb's copy carries only in-frame clones and drops some. The DNA gave D and trimming, while V, J and clone size come from that table. The data show fewer than 400,000 clones, approximately 88% seen once. Participants' reported clinical history set cohort assignment. What the recovered Cohort 3 donors had was two negative PCRs, clearance, or symptom resolution. Between the trimmed V and J ends, which lost 4 bases and 7 bases, there was a span of 16 bases. The CDR3 consists of 15 residues. CDR1 SGHDN and CDR2 FVKESK come from the germline V gene.

Sequenced material: PBMCs or T cells enriched from blood (not recorded which). The genes are TRBV14 and TRBJ1-4; D might be TRBD1 (5 bases). The sequence came from a woman aged 18-35 years who had recovered from COVID-19. CDR3 bases: TGTGCCAGCAGCCTTACGGGGGTTGGCTTTGAAAAACTGTTTTTT. It codes for CASSLTGVGFEKLFF.